Detailed here is one T cell receptor beta chain. The source of the sample is a study of T cell responses to AZD1222 COVID-19 vaccine. Background on the study: Pooling covered second doses at about 4 or about 12 weeks.

V lost 4 bases, J lost 0 bases, and 3 bases stayed unmatched. The CDR3 covers 15 residues. Germline lookup yields CDR1 SGHNT and CDR2 YYREEE (reference sequence). TCRdb's copy holds only in-frame clones and misses some; the assay was immunoSEQ multiplex PCR. Of 140,000 to 150,000 clones listed, about nine tenths are singletons. This receptor was identified in an adult in good health. Here the sequenced sample was peripheral blood, taken on day 0 of AZD1222 vaccination. V and J are TRBV5-4 and TRBJ2-5, with TRBD2 identical over 10 bases. The CDR3 here is CASSRAGGNQETQYF. CDR3 bases: TGTGCCAGCAGCCGAGCGGGAGGGAACCAAGAGACCCAGTACTTC.